What follows is one TCR beta chain and its context. The sample holds other DNA sequences that translate to the same CDR3. This sample was taken from a study of shared clonotypes between healthy human individuals. CDR1 is LGHNA and CDR2 is YSLEER in the germline V gene. The CDR3 has 16 amino acids. Trimming left V 0 bases short and J 0 bases short, with 9 bases between. TCRdb's table, derived via immunoSEQ multiplex PCR, lists solely in-frame clones and lacks some. The repertoire has around 2,000,000 clones, approximately 94% of them found once; the top ten carry roughly 1.1%. In the naive CD8 group, cells lacked CD45RO and were positively selected for CCR7, so terminally differentiated effector memory CD45RA+ cells were left out.

J is TRBJ2-1 and V is TRBV4-3, with D hard to call. The sequenced sample was naive CD8+ T cells sorted from blood. The clonotype comes from a man younger than 35 in good health. DNA for the CDR3: TGCGCCAGCAGCCAAGACACCGGAAGCTCCTACAATGAGCAGTTCTTC. The encoded protein is CASSQDTGSSYNEQFF.